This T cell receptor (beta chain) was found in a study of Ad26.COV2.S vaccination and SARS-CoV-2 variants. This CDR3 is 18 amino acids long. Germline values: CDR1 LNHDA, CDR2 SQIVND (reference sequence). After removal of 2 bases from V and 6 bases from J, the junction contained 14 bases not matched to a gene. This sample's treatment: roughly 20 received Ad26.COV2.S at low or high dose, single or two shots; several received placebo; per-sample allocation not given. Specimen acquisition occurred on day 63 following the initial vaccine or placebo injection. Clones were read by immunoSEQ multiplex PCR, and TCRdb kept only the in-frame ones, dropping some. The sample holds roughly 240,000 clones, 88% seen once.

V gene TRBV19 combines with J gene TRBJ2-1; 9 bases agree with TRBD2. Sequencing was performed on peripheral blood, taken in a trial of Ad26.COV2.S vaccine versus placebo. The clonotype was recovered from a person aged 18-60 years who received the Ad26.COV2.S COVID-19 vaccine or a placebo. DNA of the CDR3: TGTGCCAGTAGTATACCATCTAGCGGGATGAGGTCGAGCAATGAGCAGTTCTTC. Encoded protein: CASSIPSSGMRSSNEQFF.